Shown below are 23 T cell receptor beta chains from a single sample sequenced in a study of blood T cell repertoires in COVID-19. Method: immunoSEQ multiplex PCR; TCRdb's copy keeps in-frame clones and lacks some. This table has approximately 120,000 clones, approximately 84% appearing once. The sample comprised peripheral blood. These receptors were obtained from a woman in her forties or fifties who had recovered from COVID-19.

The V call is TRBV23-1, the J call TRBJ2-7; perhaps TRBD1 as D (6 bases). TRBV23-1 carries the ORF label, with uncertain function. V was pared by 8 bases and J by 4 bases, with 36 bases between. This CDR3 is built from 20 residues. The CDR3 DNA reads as TGCGCCAGCCGAATCTCGTGTCGGGGTGGCGAGGGGACACCCCGATACGAGCAGTACTTC. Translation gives CASRISCRGGEGTPRYEQYF.

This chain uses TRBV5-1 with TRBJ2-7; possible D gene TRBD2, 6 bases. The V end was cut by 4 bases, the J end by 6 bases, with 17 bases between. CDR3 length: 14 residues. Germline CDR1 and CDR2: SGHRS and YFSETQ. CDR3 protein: CASSAGTGGVEQYF. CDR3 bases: TGCGCCAGCAGCGCCGGGACCGGAGGGGTCGAGCAGTACTTC.

CDR3 loop: CASSLIAGGEETQYF. The CDR3 DNA sequence: TGTGCCAGCAGCCTTATAGCGGGAGGCGAAGAGACCCAGTACTTC. V gene TRBV7-7 combines with J gene TRBJ2-5; 10 bases are shared with TRBD2. The CDR3 loop spans 15 amino acids. Germline CDR1 reads SSHAT; CDR2 reads FNYEAQ (reference sequence). V lost 5 bases to trimming and J lost 3 bases; unmatched junction nucleotides: 6.

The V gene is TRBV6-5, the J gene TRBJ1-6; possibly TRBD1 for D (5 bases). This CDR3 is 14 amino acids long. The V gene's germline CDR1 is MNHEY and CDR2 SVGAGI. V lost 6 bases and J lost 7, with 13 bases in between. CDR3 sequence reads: CASSSQGENSPLHF. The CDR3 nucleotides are TGTGCCAGCAGCTCACAAGGGGAAAATTCACCCCTCCACTTT.

The CDR3 is CASSLVSGSAYNEQFF. CDR3 DNA: TGTGCCAGCAGCTTGGTCAGCGGGAGCGCCTACAATGAGCAGTTCTTC. This chain joins TRBV5-4 and TRBJ2-1, with 8 bases that match TRBD2. J was trimmed by 2 bases and V by 0 bases; bases with no gene match: 4. The germline CDR1 and CDR2 sequences are SGHNT and YYREEE (reference sequence). The CDR3 extends over 16 amino acids.

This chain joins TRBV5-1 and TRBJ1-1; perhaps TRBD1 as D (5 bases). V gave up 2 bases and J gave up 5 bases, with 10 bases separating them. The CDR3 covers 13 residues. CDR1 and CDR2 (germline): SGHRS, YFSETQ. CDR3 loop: CASSFYGGTEAFF. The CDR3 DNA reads TGCGCCAGCAGCTTCTACGGGGGGACTGAAGCTTTCTTT.

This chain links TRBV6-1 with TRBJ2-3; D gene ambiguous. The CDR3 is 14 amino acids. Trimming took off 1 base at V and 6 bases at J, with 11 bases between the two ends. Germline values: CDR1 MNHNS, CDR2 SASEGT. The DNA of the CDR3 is TGTGCCAGCAGTGAAGGACTCGTATCCGATACGCAGTATTTT. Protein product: CASSEGLVSDTQYF.

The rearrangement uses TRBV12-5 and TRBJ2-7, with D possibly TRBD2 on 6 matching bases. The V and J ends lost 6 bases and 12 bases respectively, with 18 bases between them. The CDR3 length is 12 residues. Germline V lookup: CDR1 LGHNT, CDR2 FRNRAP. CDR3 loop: CASGNPGGPRYF. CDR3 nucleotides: TGTGCTAGTGGCAACCCCGGAGGGCCGAGGTACTTC. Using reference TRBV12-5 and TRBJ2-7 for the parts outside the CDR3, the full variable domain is DARVTQTPRHKVTEMGQEVTMRCQPILGHNTVFWYRQTMMQGLELLAYFRNRAPLDDSGMPKDRFSAEMPDATLATLKIQPSEPRDSAVYFCASGNPGGPRYFGPGTRLTVT.

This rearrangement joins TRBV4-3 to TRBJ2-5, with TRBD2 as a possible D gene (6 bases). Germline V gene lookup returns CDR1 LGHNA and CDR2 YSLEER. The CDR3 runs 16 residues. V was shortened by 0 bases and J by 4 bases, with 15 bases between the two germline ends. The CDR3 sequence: CASSQDQGGRGETQYF. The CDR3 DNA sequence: TGCGCCAGCAGCCAAGATCAGGGCGGGCGGGGAGAGACCCAGTACTTC.

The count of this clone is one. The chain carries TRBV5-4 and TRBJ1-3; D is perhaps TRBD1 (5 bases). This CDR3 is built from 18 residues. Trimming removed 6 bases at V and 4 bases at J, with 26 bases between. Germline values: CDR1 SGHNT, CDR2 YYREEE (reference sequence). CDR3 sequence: CASTDAGRPTSGGNTIYF. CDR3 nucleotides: TGTGCCAGCACCGATGCGGGACGGCCGACCTCAGGGGGAAACACCATATATTTT. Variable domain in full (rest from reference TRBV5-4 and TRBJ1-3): ETGVTQSPTHLIKTRGQQVTLRCSSQSGHNTVSWYQQALGQGPQFIFQYYREEENGRGNFPPRFSGLQFPNYSSELNVNALELDDSALYLCASTDAGRPTSGGNTIYFGEGSWLTVV.

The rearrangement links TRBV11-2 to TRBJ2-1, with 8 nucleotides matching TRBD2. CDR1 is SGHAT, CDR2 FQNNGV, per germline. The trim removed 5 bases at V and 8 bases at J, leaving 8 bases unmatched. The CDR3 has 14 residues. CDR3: CASSRGGLSDEQFF. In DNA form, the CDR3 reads TGTGCCAGCAGCCGGGGGGGCCTTAGTGATGAGCAGTTCTTC.

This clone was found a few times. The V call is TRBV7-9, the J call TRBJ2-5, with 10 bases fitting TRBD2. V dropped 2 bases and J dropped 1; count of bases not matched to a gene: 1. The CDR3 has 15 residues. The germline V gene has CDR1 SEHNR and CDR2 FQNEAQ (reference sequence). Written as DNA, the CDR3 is TGTGCCAGCAGCTTAAGGACTAGCGGCCAAGAGACCCAGTACTTC. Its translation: CASSLRTSGQETQYF. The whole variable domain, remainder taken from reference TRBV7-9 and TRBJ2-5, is DTGVSQNPRHKITKRGQNVTFRCDPISEHNRLYWYRQTLGQGPEFLTYFQNEAQLEKSRLLSDRFSAERPKGSFSTLEIQRTEQGDSAMYLCASSLRTSGQETQYFGPGTRLLVL.

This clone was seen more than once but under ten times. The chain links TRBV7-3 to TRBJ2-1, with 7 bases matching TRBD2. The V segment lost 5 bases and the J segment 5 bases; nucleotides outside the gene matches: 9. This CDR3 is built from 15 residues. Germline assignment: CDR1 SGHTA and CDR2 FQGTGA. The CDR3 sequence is CASSETSGTHNEQFF. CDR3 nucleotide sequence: TGTGCCAGCAGCGAAACAAGCGGGACCCACAATGAGCAGTTCTTC.

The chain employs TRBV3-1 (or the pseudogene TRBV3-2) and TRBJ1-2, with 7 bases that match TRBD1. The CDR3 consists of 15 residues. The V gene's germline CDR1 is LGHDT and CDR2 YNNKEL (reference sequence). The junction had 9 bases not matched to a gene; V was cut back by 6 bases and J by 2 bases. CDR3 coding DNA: TGTGCCAGCAGAACCGGAGGGGGCGGCAACTATGGCTACACCTTC. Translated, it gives CASRTGGGGNYGYTF.

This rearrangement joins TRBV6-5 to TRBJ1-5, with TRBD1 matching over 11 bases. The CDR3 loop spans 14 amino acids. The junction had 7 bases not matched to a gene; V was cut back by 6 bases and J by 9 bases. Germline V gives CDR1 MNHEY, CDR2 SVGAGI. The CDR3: CASSYGQGALPQHF. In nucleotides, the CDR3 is TGTGCCAGCAGCTACGGACAGGGGGCCTTGCCCCAGCATTTT.

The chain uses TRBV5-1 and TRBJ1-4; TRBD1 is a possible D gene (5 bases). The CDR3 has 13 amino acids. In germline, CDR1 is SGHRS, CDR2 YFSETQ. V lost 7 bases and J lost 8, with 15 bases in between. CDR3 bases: TGCGCCAGCCGCGGGGGAAGAGAGGAAAAACTGTTTTTT. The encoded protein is CASRGGREEKLFF.

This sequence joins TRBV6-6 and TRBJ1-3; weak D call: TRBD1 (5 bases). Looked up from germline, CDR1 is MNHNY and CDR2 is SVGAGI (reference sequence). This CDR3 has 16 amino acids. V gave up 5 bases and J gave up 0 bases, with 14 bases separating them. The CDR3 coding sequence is TGTGCCAGCAGTCCTACACGACAGAGCTCTGGAAACACCATATATTTT. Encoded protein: CASSPTRQSSGNTIYF.

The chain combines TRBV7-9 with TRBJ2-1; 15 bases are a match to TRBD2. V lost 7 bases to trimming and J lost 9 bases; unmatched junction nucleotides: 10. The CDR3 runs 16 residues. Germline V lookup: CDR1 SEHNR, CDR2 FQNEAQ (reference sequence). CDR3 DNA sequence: TGTGCCAGCACACCGGGACTAGCGGGAGGTAGGCCTGAGCAGTTCTTC. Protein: CASTPGLAGGRPEQFF.

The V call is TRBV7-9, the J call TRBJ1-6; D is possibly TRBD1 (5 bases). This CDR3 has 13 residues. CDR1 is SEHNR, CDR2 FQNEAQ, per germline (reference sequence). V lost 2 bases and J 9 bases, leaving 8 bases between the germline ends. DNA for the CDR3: TGTGCCAGCAGCTTAACGCAGGGTTCACCCCTCCACTTT. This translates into CASSLTQGSPLHF. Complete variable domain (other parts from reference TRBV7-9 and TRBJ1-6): DTGVSQNPRHKITKRGQNVTFRCDPISEHNRLYWYRQTLGQGPEFLTYFQNEAQLEKSRLLSDRFSAERPKGSFSTLEIQRTEQGDSAMYLCASSLTQGSPLHFGNGTRLTVT.

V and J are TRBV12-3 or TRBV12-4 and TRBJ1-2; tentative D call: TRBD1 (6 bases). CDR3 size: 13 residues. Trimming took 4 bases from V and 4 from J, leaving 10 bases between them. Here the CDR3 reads CASSWDTRYGYTF. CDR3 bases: TGTGCCAGCAGTTGGGACACCCGCTATGGCTACACCTTC.

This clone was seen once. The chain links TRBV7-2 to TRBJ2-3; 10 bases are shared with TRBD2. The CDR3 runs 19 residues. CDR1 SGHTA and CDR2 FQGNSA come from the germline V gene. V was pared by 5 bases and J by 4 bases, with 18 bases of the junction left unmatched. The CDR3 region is CASSTPREASGSSADTQYF. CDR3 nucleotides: TGTGCCAGCAGCACTCCCAGGGAGGCTAGCGGGAGTAGCGCAGATACGCAGTATTTT.

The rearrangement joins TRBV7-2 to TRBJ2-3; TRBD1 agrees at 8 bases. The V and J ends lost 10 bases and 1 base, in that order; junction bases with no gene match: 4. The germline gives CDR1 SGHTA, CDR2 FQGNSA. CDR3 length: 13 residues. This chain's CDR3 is CATSGQGTDTQYF. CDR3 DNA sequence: TGTGCCACCTCGGGACAGGGCACAGATACGCAGTATTTT.

This CDR3 reads CASAQGLAGGEQYF. As DNA, the CDR3 is TGTGCCAGCGCACAAGGACTAGCGGGAGGCGAGCAGTACTTC. This chain links TRBV2 with TRBJ2-7; TRBD2 matches 14 bases. The germline V gene encodes CDR1 SNHLY and CDR2 FYNNEI. CDR3 length: 14 amino acids. The V gene end was trimmed by 8 bases and the J gene end by 6 bases; junction bases not matched to a gene: 6.